These T cell receptor beta chains were read from a single sample in a study of blood T cell repertoires in COVID-19. Assay used: immunoSEQ multiplex PCR; TCRdb lists only in-frame clones, some missing. The sample carries some 120,000 clones, about 89% recorded once. The sequenced sample consisted of peripheral blood. The source of these receptors is a man aged 35 to 55 with acute or convalescent COVID-19. CDR3s include the opening cysteine and the closing phenylalanine or tryptophan. A D gene is named only where the DNA matches it firmly. Not every row has a clone size; where given, it reads once, few, many or a size class.

TRBV5-4	20	NA	TRBD1	TRBJ2-7	TGTGCCAGCAGCCAGCTATCCACCGGGACAGGGGACCCTAGGTCGAGAGAGCAGTACTTC	CASSQLSTGTGDPRSREQYF
TRBV5-1	15	NA	NA	TRBJ1-3	TGCGCCAGCATGGGCTCTCCTTCTACTGGAAACACCATATATTTT	CASMGSPSTGNTIYF
TRBV7-2	15	NA	NA	TRBJ2-3	TGTGCCAGCAGCTTTCAGGGGCCGAGCACAGATACGCAGTATTTT	CASSFQGPSTDTQYF
TRBV7-2	13	NA	NA	TRBJ1-5	TGTGCCAGCAGCCCCGGGGAAAATCAGCCCCAGCATTTT	CASSPGENQPQHF
TRBV6-2/TRBV6-3	16	NA	TRBD1	TRBJ1-2	TGTGCCAGCAGTTACTCGACCGTGGACAGGGCTGGCGGCTACACCTTC	CASSYSTVDRAGGYTF
TRBV7-2	16	NA	TRBD2	TRBJ2-7	TGTGCCAGCAGCTTAGCAACTAGCGGAAAGACCTACGAGCAGTACTTC	CASSLATSGKTYEQYF
TRBV29-1	12	NA	NA	TRBJ2-1	TGCAGCGTTGTTAGATCCTCCAATGAGCAGTTCTTC	CSVVRSSNEQFF
TRBV30	14	NA	NA	TRBJ1-2	TGTGCCTGGAGTAGGGGGGGGACGTACTATGGCTACACCTTC	CAWSRGGTYYGYTF
TRBV6-5	15	once	TRBD2	TRBJ2-3	TGTGCCAGCAGTTACCAAGCGGGGGAGGTAGATACGCAGTATTTT	CASSYQAGEVDTQYF
TRBV30	16	NA	NA	TRBJ1-4	TGTGCCTGGAGCGCATATCAGGGGCCCTCTAATGAAAAACTGTTTTTT	CAWSAYQGPSNEKLFF
TRBV5-1	14	NA	TRBD2	TRBJ2-5	TGCGCCAGCAGCCCGACTAGCGGCCAAGAGACCCAGTACTTC	CASSPTSGQETQYF
TRBV19	14	NA	NA	TRBJ1-2	TGTGCCAGTAGTATATCCCCACCAGTCTATGGCTACACCTTC	CASSISPPVYGYTF
TRBV3-1/TRBV3-2	14	NA	NA	TRBJ2-7	TGTGCCAGCAGCCAAGGGCTAGATCGGGACGAGCAGTACTTC	CASSQGLDRDEQYF
TRBV19	13	NA	TRBD1	TRBJ2-1	TGTGCCAGTAGTCTGGACAGGGTGAATGAGCAGTTCTTC	CASSLDRVNEQFF
TRBV27	15	NA	TRBD1	TRBJ1-6	TGTGCCAGCAGGATCACAGGGGGCAGTAATTCACCCCTCCACTTT	CASRITGGSNSPLHF
TRBV27	13	NA	NA	TRBJ1-1	TGTGCCAGCAGTTTGGTAGAGAACACTGAAGCTTTCTTT	CASSLVENTEAFF